This TCR beta chain was sequenced during a study of OX40 agonist ivuxolimab in advanced cancers. The data were produced by immunoSEQ multiplex PCR, yet TCRdb's version contains in-frame clones alone and is incomplete. The profile covers tens of thousands of clones, with 70% to 90% appearing a single time and approximately 0.32% taken by the ten largest. CDR3 length: 11 residues. CDR1 and CDR2 (germline): LNHNV, YYDKDF (reference sequence). V was pared by 4 bases and J by 6 bases, with 7 bases between. V gene TRBV15 combines with J gene TRBJ2-7; D assignment may be TRBD1 or TRBD2 (5 bases each). The receptor's source is an adult with an advanced solid tumor such as melanoma, head and neck, liver or kidney cancer. The sequenced sample was CD4+ or CD8+ T cells sorted from blood, obtained in a trial of the OX40 agonist ivuxolimab. The CDR3 region is CATSIGAEQYF. Written as DNA, the CDR3 is TGTGCCACCAGCATCGGGGCCGAGCAGTACTTC.